This note documents a single T cell receptor (beta chain) sequence. The antigen remains undetermined. MiXCR, applied by TCRdb to the reads, yields one record per CDR3 protein. This sample yields about 350,000 distinct CDR3 sequences, of which about 32% are seen a single time; approximately 12% belongs to the top ten. This specimen belongs to a study of T cell repertoires in cytomegalovirus infection. Whole-study context: Recently described HLA-C-restricted plus well-studied HLA-B-restricted CMV epitopes were used.

Study conclusions and caveats: The ex vivo response was dominated by HLA-C-restricted CMV-specific TCR beta clonotypes.

J gave up 6 bases and V 3 bases, and 3 bases lay outside the gene matches. Germline V gene data show CDR1 as SNHLY and CDR2 as FYNNEI. CDR3 length: 13 residues. The V and J genes are TRBV2 and TRBJ2-3; 7 nucleotides agree with TRBD1. The sequencing used cultured PBMCs, collected from culture after CMV antigen stimulation. This receptor was obtained from a human donor in good health (CMV status not recorded). Some clones in this sample may be carry-over from other donors' samples. CDR3 in amino acids: CASSETGSDTQYF. The CDR3 DNA reads TGTGCCAGCAGTGAGACAGGGTCCGATACGCAGTATTTT.